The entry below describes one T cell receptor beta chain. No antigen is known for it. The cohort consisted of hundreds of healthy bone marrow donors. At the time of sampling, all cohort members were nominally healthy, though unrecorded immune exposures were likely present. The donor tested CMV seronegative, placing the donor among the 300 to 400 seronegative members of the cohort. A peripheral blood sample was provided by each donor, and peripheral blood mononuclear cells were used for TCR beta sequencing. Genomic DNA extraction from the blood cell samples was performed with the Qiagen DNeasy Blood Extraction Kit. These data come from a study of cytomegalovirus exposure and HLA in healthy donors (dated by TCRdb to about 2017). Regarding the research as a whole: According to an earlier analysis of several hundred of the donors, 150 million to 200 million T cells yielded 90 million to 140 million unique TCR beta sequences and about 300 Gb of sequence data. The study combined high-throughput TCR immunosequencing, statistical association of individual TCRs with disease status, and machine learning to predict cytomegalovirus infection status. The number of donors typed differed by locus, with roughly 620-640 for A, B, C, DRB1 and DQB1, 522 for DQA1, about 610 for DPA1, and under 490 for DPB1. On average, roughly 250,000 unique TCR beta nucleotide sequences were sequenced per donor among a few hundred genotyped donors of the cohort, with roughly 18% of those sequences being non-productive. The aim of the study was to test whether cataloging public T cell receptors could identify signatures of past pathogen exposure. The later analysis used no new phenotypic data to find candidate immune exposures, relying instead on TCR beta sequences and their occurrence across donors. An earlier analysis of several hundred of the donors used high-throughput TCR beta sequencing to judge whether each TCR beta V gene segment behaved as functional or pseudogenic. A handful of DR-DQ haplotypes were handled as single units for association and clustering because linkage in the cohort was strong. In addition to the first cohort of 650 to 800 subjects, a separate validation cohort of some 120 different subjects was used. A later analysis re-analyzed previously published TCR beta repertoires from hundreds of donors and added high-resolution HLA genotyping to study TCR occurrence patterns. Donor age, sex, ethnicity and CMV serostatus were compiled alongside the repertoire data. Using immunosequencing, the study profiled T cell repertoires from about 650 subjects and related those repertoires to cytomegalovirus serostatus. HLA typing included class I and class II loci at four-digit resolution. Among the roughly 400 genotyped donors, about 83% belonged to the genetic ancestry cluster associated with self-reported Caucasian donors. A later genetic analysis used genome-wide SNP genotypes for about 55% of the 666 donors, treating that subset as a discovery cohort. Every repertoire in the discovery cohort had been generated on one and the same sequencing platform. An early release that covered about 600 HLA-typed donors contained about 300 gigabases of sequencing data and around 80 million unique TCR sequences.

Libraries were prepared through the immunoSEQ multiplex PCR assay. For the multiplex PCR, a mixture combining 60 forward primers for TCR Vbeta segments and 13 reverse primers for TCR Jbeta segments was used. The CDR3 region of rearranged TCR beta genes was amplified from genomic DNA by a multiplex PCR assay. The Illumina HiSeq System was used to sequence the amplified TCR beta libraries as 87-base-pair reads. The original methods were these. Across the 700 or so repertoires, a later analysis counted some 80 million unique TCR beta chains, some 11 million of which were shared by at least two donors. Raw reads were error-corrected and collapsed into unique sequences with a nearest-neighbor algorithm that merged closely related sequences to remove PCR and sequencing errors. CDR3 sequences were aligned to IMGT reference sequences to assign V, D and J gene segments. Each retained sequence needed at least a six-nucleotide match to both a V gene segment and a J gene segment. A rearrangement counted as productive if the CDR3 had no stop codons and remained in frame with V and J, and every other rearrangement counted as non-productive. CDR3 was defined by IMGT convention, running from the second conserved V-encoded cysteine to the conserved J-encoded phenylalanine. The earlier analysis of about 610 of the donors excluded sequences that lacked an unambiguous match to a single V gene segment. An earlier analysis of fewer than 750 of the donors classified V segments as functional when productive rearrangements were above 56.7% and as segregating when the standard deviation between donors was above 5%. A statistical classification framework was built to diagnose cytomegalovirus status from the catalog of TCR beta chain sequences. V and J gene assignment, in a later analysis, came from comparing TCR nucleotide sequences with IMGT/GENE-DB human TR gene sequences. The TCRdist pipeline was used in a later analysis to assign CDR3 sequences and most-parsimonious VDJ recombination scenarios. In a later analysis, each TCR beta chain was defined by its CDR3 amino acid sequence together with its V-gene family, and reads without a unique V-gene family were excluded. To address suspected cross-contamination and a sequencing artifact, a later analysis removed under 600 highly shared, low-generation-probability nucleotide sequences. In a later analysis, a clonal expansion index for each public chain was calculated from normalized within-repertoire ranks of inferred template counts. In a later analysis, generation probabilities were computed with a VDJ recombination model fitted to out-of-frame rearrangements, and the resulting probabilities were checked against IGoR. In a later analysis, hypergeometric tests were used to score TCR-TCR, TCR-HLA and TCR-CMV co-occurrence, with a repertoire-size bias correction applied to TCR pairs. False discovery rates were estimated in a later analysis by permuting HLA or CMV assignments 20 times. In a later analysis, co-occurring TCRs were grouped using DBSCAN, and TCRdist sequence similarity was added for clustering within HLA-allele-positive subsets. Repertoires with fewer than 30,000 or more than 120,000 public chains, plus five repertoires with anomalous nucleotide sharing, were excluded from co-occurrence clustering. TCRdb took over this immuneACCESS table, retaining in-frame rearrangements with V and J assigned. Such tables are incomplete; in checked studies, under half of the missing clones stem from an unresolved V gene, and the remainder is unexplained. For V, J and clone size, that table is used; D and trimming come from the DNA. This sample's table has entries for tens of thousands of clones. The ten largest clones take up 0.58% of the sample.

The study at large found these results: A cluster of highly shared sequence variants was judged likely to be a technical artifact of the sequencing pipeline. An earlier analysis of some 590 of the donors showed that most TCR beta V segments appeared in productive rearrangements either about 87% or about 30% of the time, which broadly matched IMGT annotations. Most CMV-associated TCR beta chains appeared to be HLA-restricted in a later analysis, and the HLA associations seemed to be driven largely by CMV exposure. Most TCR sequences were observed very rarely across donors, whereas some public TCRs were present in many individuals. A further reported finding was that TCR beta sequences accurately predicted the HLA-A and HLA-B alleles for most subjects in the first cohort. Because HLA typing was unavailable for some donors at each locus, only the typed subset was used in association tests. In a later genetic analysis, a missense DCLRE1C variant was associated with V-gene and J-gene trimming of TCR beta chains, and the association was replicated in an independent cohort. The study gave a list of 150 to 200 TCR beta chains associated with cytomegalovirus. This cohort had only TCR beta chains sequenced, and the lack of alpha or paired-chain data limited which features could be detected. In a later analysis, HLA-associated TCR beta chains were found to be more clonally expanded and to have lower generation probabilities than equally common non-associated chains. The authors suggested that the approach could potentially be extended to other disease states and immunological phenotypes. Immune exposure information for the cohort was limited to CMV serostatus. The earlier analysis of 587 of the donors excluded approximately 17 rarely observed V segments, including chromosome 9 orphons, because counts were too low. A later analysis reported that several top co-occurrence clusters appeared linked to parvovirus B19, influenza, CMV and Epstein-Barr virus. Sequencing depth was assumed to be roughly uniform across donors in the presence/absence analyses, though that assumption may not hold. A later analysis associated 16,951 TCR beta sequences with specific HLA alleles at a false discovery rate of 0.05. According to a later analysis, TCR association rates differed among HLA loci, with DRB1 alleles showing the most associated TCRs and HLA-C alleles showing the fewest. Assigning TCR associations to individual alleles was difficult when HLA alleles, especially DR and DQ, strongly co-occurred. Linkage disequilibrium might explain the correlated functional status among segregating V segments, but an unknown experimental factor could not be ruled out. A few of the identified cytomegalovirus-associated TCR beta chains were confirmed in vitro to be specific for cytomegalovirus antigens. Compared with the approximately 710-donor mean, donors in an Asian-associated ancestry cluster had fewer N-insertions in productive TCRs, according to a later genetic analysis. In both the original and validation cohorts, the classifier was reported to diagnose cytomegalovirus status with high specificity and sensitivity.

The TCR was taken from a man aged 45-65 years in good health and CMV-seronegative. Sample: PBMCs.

CDR3 sequence: CAWKQGTGGTQYF. The DNA sequence is as follows: TGTGCCTGGAAACAGGGGACCGGGGGGACCCAGTACTTC. The sequence links TRBV30 to TRBJ2-5; the best D guess is TRBD1, with 7 bases matching. The junction shows trimming of 4 bases on V and 7 bases on J, plus 16 bases between the germline ends. The germline V gene (reference sequence) specifies GTSNPN as CDR1 and SVGIG as CDR2. The CDR3 covers 13 residues, taking in both the cysteine and the phenylalanine. Only the CDR3 DNA stays, 39 bases, in frame from base 1.